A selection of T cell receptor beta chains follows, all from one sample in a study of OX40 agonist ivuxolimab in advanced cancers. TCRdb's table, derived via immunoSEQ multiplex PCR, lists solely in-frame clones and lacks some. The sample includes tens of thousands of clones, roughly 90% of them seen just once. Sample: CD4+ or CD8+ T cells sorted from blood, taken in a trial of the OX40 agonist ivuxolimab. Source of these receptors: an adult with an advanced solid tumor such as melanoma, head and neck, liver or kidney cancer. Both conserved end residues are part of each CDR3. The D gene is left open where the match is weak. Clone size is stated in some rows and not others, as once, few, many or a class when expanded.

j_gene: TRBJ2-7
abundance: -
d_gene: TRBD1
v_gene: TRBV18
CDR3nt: TGTGCCAGCTCGACATCCCAGACAGGGGCCTACGAGCAGTACTTC
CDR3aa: CASSTSQTGAYEQYF

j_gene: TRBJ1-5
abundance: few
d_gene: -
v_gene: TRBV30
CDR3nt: TGTGCCTGGGGCTTTTCGCGACAGCCCCAGCATTTT
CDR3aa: CAWGFSRQPQHF

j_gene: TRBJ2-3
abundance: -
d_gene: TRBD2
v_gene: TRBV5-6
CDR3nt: TGTGCCAGCAGCTTGGTTACTAGCGGGAGAGGGGGAGATACGCAGTATTTT
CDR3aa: CASSLVTSGRGGDTQYF

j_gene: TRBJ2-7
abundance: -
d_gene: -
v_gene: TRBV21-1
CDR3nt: TGTGCCAGCAGCAAAATTAGCTACGAGCAGTACTTC
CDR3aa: CASSKISYEQYF

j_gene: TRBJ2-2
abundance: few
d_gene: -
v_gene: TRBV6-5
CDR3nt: TGTGCCAGCGAAAACAGGGTAAACACCGGGGAGCTGTTTTTT
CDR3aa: CASENRVNTGELFF

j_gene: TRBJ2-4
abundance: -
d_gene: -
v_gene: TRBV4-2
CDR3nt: TGTGCCAGCAGCCAAGACACGGGAGAGTTGTCAGCCAAAAACATTCAGTACTTC
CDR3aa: CASSQDTGELSAKNIQYF

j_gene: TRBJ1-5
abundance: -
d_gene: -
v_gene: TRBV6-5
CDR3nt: TGTGCCAGCAGTTATTCTGGGCGGAGCAATCAGCCCCAGCATTTT
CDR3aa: CASSYSGRSNQPQHF

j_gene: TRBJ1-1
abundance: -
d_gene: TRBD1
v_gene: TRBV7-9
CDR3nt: TGTGCCAGCAGCTCCAGGGGGTTCGGCACTGAAGCTTTCTTT
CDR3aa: CASSSRGFGTEAFF

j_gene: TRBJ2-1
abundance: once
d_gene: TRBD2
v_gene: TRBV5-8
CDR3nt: TGTGCCAGCAGCTTGACTGGGCTAGCGGGGACCCCCTACAATGAGCAGTTCTTC
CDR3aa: CASSLTGLAGTPYNEQFF

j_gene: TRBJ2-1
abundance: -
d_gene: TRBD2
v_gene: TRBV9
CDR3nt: TGTGCCAGCAGCTTCTTGGGACTAGCGGTTTACAATGAGCAGTTCTTC
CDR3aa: CASSFLGLAVYNEQFF

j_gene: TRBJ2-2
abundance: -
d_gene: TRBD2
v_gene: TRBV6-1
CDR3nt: TGTGCCAGCAATATAGCGGGACCGAACACCGGGGAGCTGTTTTTT
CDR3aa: CASNIAGPNTGELFF

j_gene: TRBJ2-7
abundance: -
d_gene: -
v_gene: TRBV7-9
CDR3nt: TGTGCCAGCAGCTTAACTTTCAACGAGCAGTACTTC
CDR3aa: CASSLTFNEQYF

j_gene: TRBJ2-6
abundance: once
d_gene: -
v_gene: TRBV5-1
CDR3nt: TGCGCCAGCAGCCCAACCACTGGGGCCAACGTCCTGACTTTC
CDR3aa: CASSPTTGANVLTF

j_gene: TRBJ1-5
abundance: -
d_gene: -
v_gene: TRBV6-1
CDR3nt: TGTGCCAGCCGCAAAGGTGGGAGCAATCAGCCCCAGCATTTT
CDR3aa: CASRKGGSNQPQHF

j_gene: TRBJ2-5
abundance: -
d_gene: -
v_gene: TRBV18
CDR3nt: TGTGCCAGCTCACCCGGGCAGGGGATAGGTGAGACCCAGTACTTC
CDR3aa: CASSPGQGIGETQYF

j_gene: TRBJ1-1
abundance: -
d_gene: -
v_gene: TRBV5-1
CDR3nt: TGCGCCAGCAGCTTGGAGACGGGGAACACTGAAGCTTTCTTT
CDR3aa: CASSLETGNTEAFF

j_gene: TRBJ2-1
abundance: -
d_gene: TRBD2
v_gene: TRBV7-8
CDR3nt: TGTGCCAGCAGCTTATGGGGGAGGGTCATGGACAATGAGCAGTTCTTC
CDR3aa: CASSLWGRVMDNEQFF

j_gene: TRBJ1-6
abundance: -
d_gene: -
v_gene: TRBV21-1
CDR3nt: TGTGCCAGCAGCAAAGGAGGGGACAGGGGGCAATATTCACCCCTCCACTTT
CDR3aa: CASSKGGDRGQYSPLHF

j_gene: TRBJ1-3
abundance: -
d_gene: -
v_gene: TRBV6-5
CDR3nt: TGTGCCAGCAGTTACTCCCCAGGGTTCTCTGGAAACACCATATATTTT
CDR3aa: CASSYSPGFSGNTIYF

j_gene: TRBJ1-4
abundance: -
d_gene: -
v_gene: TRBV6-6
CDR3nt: TGTGCCAGCAGTTACCGCGCGGGAAATAATGAAAAACTGTTTTTT
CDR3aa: CASSYRAGNNEKLFF

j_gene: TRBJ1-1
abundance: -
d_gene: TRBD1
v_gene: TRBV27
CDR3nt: TGTGCCAGCAGCTTACAGGGGATGGTCACTGAAGCTTTCTTT
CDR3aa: CASSLQGMVTEAFF

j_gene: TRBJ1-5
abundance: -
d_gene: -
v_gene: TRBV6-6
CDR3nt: TGTGCCAGCACTTATGGGGAAATGGGCAATCAGCCCCAGCATTTT
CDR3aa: CASTYGEMGNQPQHF

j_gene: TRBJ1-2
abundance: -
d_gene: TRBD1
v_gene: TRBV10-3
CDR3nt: TGTGCCATCAGTGACACAGGGGGCGGCTACACCTTC
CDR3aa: CAISDTGGGYTF

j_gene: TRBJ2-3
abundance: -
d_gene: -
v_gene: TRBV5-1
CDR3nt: TGCGCCAGCAGCTTGGCCCCTAGCACAGATACGCAGTATTTT
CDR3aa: CASSLAPSTDTQYF

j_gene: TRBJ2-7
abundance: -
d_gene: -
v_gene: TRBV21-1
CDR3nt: TGTGCCAGCAGCAAAGTGGATAGAACCTCCTACGAGCAGTACTTC
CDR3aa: CASSKVDRTSYEQYF

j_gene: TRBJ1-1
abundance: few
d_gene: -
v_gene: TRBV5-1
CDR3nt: TGCGCCAGCAGCCTACGCAGGGACGGTGAAGCTTTCTTT
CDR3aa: CASSLRRDGEAFF

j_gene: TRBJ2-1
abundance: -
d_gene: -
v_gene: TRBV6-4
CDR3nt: TGTGCCAGCAGTGACTATTCTAGGGACCCCGCTCGTGAGCAGTTCTTC
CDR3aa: CASSDYSRDPAREQFF

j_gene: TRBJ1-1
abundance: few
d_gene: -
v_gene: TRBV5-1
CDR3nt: TGCGCCAGCAGCTTCGAGCCGAACACTGAAGCTTTCTTT
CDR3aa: CASSFEPNTEAFF

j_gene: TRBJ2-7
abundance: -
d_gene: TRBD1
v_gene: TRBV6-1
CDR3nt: TGTGCCAGCAGTGAACAGACGGTGGGGACAGGGCAGTACTTC
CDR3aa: CASSEQTVGTGQYF

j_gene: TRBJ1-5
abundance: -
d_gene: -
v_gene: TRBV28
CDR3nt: TGTGCCAGCAGTTTAAGGGTAGGGGTTATGTCCCAGCATTTT
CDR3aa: CASSLRVGVMSQHF

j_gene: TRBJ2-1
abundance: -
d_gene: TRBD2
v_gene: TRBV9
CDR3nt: TGTGCCAGCAGTGGGACTAGCGGCCCATACAATGAGCAGTTCTTC
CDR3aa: CASSGTSGPYNEQFF

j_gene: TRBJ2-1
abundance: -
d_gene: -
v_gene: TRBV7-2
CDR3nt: TGTGCCAGCAGCTTACAGGACTCCTCCAGCAATGAGCAGTTCTTC
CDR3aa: CASSLQDSSSNEQFF

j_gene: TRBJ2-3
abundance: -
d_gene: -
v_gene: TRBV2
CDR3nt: TGTGCCAGCAGTGATTCTGGGGGAGGTACGCAGTATTTT
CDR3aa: CASSDSGGGTQYF

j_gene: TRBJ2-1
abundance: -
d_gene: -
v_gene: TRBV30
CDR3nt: TGTGCCTGGAGTCCACCCACCTTTGAGCAGTTCTTC
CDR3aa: CAWSPPTFEQFF

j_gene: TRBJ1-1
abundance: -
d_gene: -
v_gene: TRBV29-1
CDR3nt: TGCAGCGTTGAAACTGACCCGAACACTGAAGCTTTCTTT
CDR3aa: CSVETDPNTEAFF

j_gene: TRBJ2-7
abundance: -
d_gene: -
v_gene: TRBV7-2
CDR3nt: TGTGCCAGCACTATATCGGACGGTGCCTACGAGCAGTACTTC
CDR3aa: CASTISDGAYEQYF

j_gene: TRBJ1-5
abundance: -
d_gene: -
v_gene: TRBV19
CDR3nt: TGTGCCAGTAGTACGGGGGCCAATCAGCCCCAGCATTTT
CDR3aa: CASSTGANQPQHF

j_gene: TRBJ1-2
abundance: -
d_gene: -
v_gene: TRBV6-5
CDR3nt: TGTGCCAGCAGTTACTCGAAAGGGACGTATGGCTACACCTTC
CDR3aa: CASSYSKGTYGYTF

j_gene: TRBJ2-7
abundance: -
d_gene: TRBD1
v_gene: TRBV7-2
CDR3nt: TGTGCCAGCAGCTCTCAGGCAGGGGGATCCTACGAGCAGTACTTC
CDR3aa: CASSSQAGGSYEQYF

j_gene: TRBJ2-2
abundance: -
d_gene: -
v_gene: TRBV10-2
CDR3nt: TGCGCCAGCAGGGACCGTCGACAGACCGGGGAGCTGTTTTTT
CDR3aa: CASRDRRQTGELFF

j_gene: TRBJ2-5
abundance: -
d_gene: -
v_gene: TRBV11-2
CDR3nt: TGTGCCAGCAGCTTAGAGCCGTACCAAGAGACCCAGTACTTC
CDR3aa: CASSLEPYQETQYF

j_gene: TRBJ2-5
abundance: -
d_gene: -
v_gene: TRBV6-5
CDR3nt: TGTGCCAGCAGTTACGCAGGCAACCAAGAGACCCAGTACTTC
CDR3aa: CASSYAGNQETQYF

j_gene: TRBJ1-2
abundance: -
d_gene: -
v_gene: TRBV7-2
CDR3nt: TGTGCCAGCAGGTGGGCAGGTGGGAACTATGGCTACACCTTC
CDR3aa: CASRWAGGNYGYTF

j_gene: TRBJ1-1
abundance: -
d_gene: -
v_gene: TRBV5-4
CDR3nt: TGTGCCAGCAGCTCGTCAGGGAACACTGAAGCTTTCTTT
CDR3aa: CASSSSGNTEAFF

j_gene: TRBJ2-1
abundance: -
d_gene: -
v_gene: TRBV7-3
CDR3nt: TGTGCCAGCAGCTTAAGGGTTGACAATGAGCAGTTCTTC
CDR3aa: CASSLRVDNEQFF

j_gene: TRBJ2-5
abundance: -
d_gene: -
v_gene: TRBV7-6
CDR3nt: TGTGCCAGCAGGCCCACCGGGTCGTCGACCCAGTACTTC
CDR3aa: CASRPTGSSTQYF

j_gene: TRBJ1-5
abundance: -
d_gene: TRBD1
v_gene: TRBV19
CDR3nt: TGTGCCAGTAGCAGGGACAGGGCTAATCAGCCCCAGCATTTT
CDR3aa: CASSRDRANQPQHF

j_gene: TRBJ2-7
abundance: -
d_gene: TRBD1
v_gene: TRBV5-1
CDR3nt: TGCGCCAGCAGCTTACAGGGGGCCGACTACGAGCAGTACTTC
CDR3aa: CASSLQGADYEQYF

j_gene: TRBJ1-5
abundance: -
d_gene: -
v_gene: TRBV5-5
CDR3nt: TGTGCCAGCAGCATGGGAACCCCAGATCAGCCCCAGCATTTT
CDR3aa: CASSMGTPDQPQHF

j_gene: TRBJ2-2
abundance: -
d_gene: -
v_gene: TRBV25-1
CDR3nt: TGTGCCAGCAGTGTCCGGAACACCGGGGAGCTGTTTTTT
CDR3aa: CASSVRNTGELFF

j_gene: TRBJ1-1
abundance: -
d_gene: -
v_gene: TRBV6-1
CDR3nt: TGTGCCAGCAGATTACTTGAGAAGGGCACTGAAGCTTTCTTT
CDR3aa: CASRLLEKGTEAFF

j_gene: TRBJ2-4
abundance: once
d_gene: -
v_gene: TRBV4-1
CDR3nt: TGCGCCAGCAGCCTGTTAGCCATAGCCAAAAACATTCAGTACTTC
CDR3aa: CASSLLAIAKNIQYF

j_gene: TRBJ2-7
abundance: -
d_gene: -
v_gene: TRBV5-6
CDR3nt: TGTGCCAGCAGCTTTTTGGGACCTTCATCTGCGGAGCAGTACTTC
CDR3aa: CASSFLGPSSAEQYF

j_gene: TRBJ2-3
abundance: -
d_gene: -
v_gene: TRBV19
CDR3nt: TGTGCCAGTAGTGCTGCGAACACAGATACGCAGTATTTT
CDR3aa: CASSAANTDTQYF

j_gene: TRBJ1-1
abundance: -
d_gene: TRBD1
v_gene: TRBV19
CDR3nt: TGTGCCAGTAGTCCAACCGACAGGGTGGGTACTGAAGCTTTCTTT
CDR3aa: CASSPTDRVGTEAFF

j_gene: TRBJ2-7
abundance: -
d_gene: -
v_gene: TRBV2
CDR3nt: TGTGCCAGCAGTGCCACTAGGGACGAGCAGTACTTC
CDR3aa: CASSATRDEQYF

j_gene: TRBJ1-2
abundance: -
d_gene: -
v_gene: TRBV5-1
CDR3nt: TGCGCCAGCAGCTTGGCCCCTCAGGGTGACCTTGGAGGCTACACCTTC
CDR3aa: CASSLAPQGDLGGYTF

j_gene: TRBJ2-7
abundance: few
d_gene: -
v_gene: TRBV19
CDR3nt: TGTGCCAGTAGTAATTTCTACGAGCAGTACTTC
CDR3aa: CASSNFYEQYF

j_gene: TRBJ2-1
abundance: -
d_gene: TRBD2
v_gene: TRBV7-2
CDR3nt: TGTGCCAGCAGCACCGGACTAGCGGGAGGGCCGGTTTACAATGAGCAGTTCTTC
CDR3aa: CASSTGLAGGPVYNEQFF

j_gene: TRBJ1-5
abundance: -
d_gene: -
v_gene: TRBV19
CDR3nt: TGTGCCAGTAGTATTACCGGGGGGTCCAATCAGCCCCAGCATTTT
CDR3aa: CASSITGGSNQPQHF